The source of this T cell receptor (beta chain) is a study of metastatic and nonmetastatic thyroid tumors. Study-wide results and limits: Patients with malignant thyroid tumors reportedly had significantly higher TCR beta diversity than those with benign nodules, in blood and tumor.

TCRdb reanalyzed the PCR reads via MiXCR. The sample records about 21,000 clones, roughly 27% being singletons. Thyroid surgery took place with no prior treatment in any patient. In this sample, this clone turned up a few times. What it recognizes is unknown. CDR3 length equals 16 residues. The V end was cut by 7 bases, the J end by 6 bases, with 23 bases between. Germline CDR1 is MDHEN and CDR2 is SYDVKM. This sequence originates from a male donor with papillary thyroid cancer or a benign thyroid nodule (not recorded which). Some clones in this sample may be carry-over from other donors' samples. The rearrangement links TRBV28 to TRBJ2-3, with D tentatively TRBD1 (6 bases). The sequencing sample was made of tumor tissue. CDR3 loop: CASNPSGAGKRDTQYF. The CDR3 nucleotides are TGTGCCAGCAACCCCTCAGGGGCAGGGAAAAGGGATACGCAGTATTTT.